This entry concerns a single TCR beta chain. Its matching antigen is unknown. A single record per CDR3 protein comes from TCRdb applying MiXCR to the reads. The sample contains 750,000 to 950,000 distinct CDR3 sequences, about 28% of which appear only once. The data are from a study of T cell repertoires in cytomegalovirus infection. The wider study: Recently identified HLA-C-restricted CMV epitopes and well-studied HLA-B-restricted CMV epitopes were used by the study. Signatures in public TCR beta sequences pointed to both CMV infection and matching HLA type.

V dropped 7 bases and J dropped 2; count of bases not matched to a gene: 6. Germline CDR1 reads SGHTA; CDR2 reads FQGTGA. There are 14 residues in the CDR3. Notes on the study in general: Ex vivo, HLA-C-restricted CMV-specific TCR beta clonotypes prevailed over the rest of the response. People with CMV and the relevant HLA were identified by cumulative public TCR beta family frequency.

This clonotype was sampled from a human donor in good health (CMV status not recorded). Some clones in this sample may be carry-over from other donors' samples. This chain links TRBV7-3 with TRBJ2-3; TRBD2 matches 7 bases. The input for sequencing was cultured CD8+ T cells from PBMCs, taken from culture after CMV antigen stimulation. CDR3 protein: CASIPLAYTDTQYF. The CDR3 DNA reads TGTGCCAGCATCCCACTAGCGTACACAGATACGCAGTATTTT.